These T cell receptor beta chains were read from a single sample in a study of early T cells in non-severe SARS-CoV-2 infection. TCRdb analysed the 5' RACE reads with MiXCR anew, one entry per CDR3 protein. Here the sample spans 40,000 to 55,000 distinct CDR3 sequences, 13% being singletons. Sequencing was performed on whole blood. These receptors originate from an adult who was a healthcare worker with PCR-confirmed SARS-CoV-2 infection or an uninfected control (not recorded which). The CDR3 runs from the conserved cysteine through the conserved F or W. The D gene is left open where the match is weak. Clone size, where shown, is once, few, many, or a class for clones that have expanded.

d_call	v_call	clone_size	j_call	cdr3_aa	cdr3_nt
NA	TRBV7-2	many	TRBJ2-5	CASSLERGAGELRRETQYF	TGTGCCAGCAGCTTAGAGAGGGGGGCGGGCGAGCTGAGGCGAGAGACCCAGTACTTC
NA	TRBV30	many	TRBJ2-7	CAWTRSYEQYF	TGTGCCTGGACCCGCTCCTACGAGCAGTACTTC
NA	TRBV28	few	TRBJ2-3	CASSFPTTDTQYF	TGTGCCAGCAGTTTCCCCACCACAGATACGCAGTATTTT
NA	TRBV2	NA	TRBJ1-6	CASSPENNSPLHF	TGTGCCAGCAGCCCGGAGAATAATTCACCCCTCCACTTT
NA	TRBV6-2/TRBV6-3	NA	TRBJ1-1	CASSYSKNPGANTEAFF	TGTGCCAGCAGTTACTCGAAGAATCCAGGGGCGAACACTGAAGCTTTCTTT
NA	TRBV4-2	NA	TRBJ1-2	CASSQGQIYGYTF	TGTGCCAGCAGCCAAGGGCAGATCTATGGCTACACCTTC
NA	TRBV4-1	NA	TRBJ2-2	CASSQEIGELFF	TGCGCCAGCAGCCAAGAAATCGGGGAGCTGTTTTTT
NA	TRBV4-1	NA	TRBJ1-2	CASSQETGHREYTF	TGCGCCAGCAGCCAAGAGACGGGACATCGAGAGTACACCTTC
NA	TRBV5-1	many	TRBJ2-1	CASSLAINSNEQFF	TGCGCCAGCAGCTTGGCGATAAACAGCAATGAGCAGTTCTTC
NA	TRBV2	NA	TRBJ2-1	CASTRQARLVEQFF	TGTGCCAGCACCCGACAGGCACGACTGGTTGAGCAGTTCTTC
NA	TRBV28	few	TRBJ2-6	CASTRPNSGANVLTF	TGTGCCAGCACTAGACCCAACTCTGGGGCCAACGTCCTGACTTTC
NA	TRBV20-1	many	TRBJ2-3	CSANGGLAGLADTQYF	TGCAGTGCGAATGGGGGTCTAGCCGGGCTCGCAGATACGCAGTATTTT
NA	TRBV29-1	many	TRBJ2-2	CSVEGRGNTGELFF	TGCAGCGTTGAAGGGCGTGGTAACACCGGGGAGCTGTTTTTT
TRBD1	TRBV15	many	TRBJ2-6	CATSRDPGQVSGANVLTF	TGTGCCACCAGCAGAGACCCGGGACAGGTCTCTGGGGCCAACGTCCTGACTTTC
NA	TRBV6-1	NA	TRBJ2-7	CASSEGAEQYF	TGTGCCAGCAGTGAGGGAGCAGAGCAGTACTTC
NA	TRBV28	NA	TRBJ1-1	CASSRNTGSSF	TGTGCCAGCAGCCGAAATACAGGTTCTTCTTTT
TRBD2	TRBV5-1	many	TRBJ2-7	CASRLSGRPTYEQYF	TGCGCCAGCAGACTCAGCGGGAGACCCACCTACGAGCAGTACTTC
TRBD2	TRBV20-1	many	TRBJ2-1	CSARVSGRAIEQFF	TGCAGTGCTAGAGTCAGCGGGAGGGCCATTGAGCAGTTCTTC
NA	TRBV11-2	NA	TRBJ2-3	CASSLLGNTDTQYF	TGTGCCAGCAGCTTGTTGGGCAACACAGATACGCAGTATTTT
NA	TRBV24-1	NA	TRBJ2-1	CATSDFAENEQFF	TGTGCCACCAGTGATTTTGCCGAGAATGAGCAGTTCTTC
NA	TRBV10-3	many	TRBJ2-5	CAISVQARETQYF	TGTGCCATCAGTGTTCAAGCGAGGGAGACCCAGTACTTC
TRBD2	TRBV5-1	NA	TRBJ2-1	CASSLGGRNEQFF	TGCGCCAGCAGCTTAGGCGGGAGAAATGAGCAGTTCTTC
TRBD2	TRBV27	many	TRBJ2-3	CASSLRDYPGLGTDTQYF	TGTGCCAGCAGTCTTAGGGACTACCCGGGACTGGGAACAGATACGCAGTATTTT
TRBD1	TRBV6-6	many	TRBJ2-1	CASSSRTGPYNEQFF	TGTGCCAGCAGTAGCAGGACAGGTCCATACAATGAGCAGTTCTTC
TRBD2	TRBV4-1	many	TRBJ2-1	CASSQLAGDEQFF	TGCGCCAGCAGCCAACTAGCGGGAGATGAGCAGTTCTTC
TRBD2	TRBV20-1	many	TRBJ2-1	CSAQSGKGYNEQFF	TGCAGTGCTCAAAGCGGGAAAGGCTACAATGAGCAGTTCTTC
NA	TRBV11-1	many	TRBJ2-1	CASSIRDLRGEQFF	TGTGCCAGCAGCATCCGGGACCTCCGCGGGGAGCAGTTCTTC
NA	TRBV5-6	many	TRBJ2-7	CASSFYPPDSLYEQYF	TGTGCCAGCAGCTTCTACCCGCCGGACAGCCTTTACGAGCAGTACTTC
NA	TRBV3-1	many	TRBJ2-4	CASSPGSHLLAKNIQYF	TGTGCCAGCAGCCCAGGATCACACCTTCTAGCCAAAAACATTCAGTACTTC
NA	TRBV9	many	TRBJ2-7	CASSAGVSYEQYF	TGTGCCAGCAGCGCAGGGGTCTCCTACGAGCAGTACTTC
NA	TRBV6-1	few	TRBJ1-1	CASSEAAQQRWRNTEAFF	TGTGCCAGCAGTGAAGCAGCACAACAGAGATGGAGGAACACTGAAGCTTTCTTT
NA	TRBV25-1	many	TRBJ1-5	CASSEYTANQPQHF	TGTGCCAGCAGTGAATATACAGCTAATCAGCCCCAGCATTTT
NA	TRBV6-4	many	TRBJ1-2	CASSAGRNGYTF	TGTGCCAGCAGTGCAGGGCGGAATGGCTACACCTTC
NA	TRBV7-6	many	TRBJ2-2	CASSLRLNTGELFF	TGTGCCAGCAGCTTAAGATTGAACACCGGGGAGCTGTTTTTT
NA	TRBV20-1	NA	TRBJ1-2	CSARGSWVVGGYTF	TGCAGTGCCCGCGGAAGCTGGGTTGTAGGTGGCTACACCTTC
TRBD2	TRBV20-1	few	TRBJ2-1	CSVNGRADEQFF	TGCAGTGTGAACGGGAGGGCCGATGAGCAGTTCTTC
TRBD2	TRBV10-3	many	TRBJ2-7	CAISGSENEQYF	TGTGCCATTAGCGGGAGCGAAAACGAGCAGTACTTC
TRBD1	TRBV7-9	NA	TRBJ1-4	CASDRTGAATKLFF	TGTGCCAGCGACAGGACAGGGGCTGCGACGAAACTGTTTTTT
TRBD2	TRBV20-1	many	TRBJ2-1	CSARAGTSGRGYSYNEQFF	TGCAGTGCTAGAGCCGGGACTAGCGGGAGGGGTTACTCCTACAATGAGCAGTTCTTC
NA	TRBV13	few	TRBJ1-1	CASSPMTGNTEAFF	TGTGCCAGCAGCCCTATGACAGGGAACACTGAAGCTTTCTTT
NA	TRBV7-2	many	TRBJ2-5	CASSLVGSETQYF	TGTGCCAGCAGCTTAGTGGGATCGGAGACCCAGTACTTC
NA	TRBV2	NA	TRBJ1-2	CASTGSRANYGYTF	TGTGCCAGCACCGGATCTCGGGCTAACTATGGCTACACCTTC
NA	TRBV20-1	few	TRBJ2-2	CSARDLGERMSTGELFF	TGCAGTGCTAGAGATCTGGGGGAGCGGATGAGCACCGGGGAGCTGTTTTTT
TRBD2	TRBV2	NA	TRBJ2-1	CARRSGSDEQFF	TGTGCCAGGCGTAGCGGGAGCGATGAGCAGTTCTTC
NA	TRBV9	many	TRBJ1-5	CASSVEPGNQPQHF	TGTGCCAGCAGCGTAGAGCCAGGGAATCAGCCCCAGCATTTT
TRBD1	TRBV9	few	TRBJ1-2	CASSVGGQVQANYGYTF	TGTGCCAGCAGCGTAGGGGGACAGGTCCAGGCTAACTATGGCTACACCTTC
NA	TRBV7-9	few	TRBJ2-2	CASSYSLGFYTGELFF	TGTGCCAGCAGCTACTCATTGGGGTTCTACACCGGGGAGCTGTTTTTT
TRBD1	TRBV6-6	once	TRBJ2-7	CASSYGQGVTYEQYF	TGTGCCAGCAGTTACGGACAGGGGGTCACCTACGAGCAGTACTTC
TRBD2	TRBV7-3	many	TRBJ2-1	CASSLGGRSNNEQFF	TGTGCCAGCAGCTTAGGCGGGAGAAGCAACAATGAGCAGTTCTTC
NA	TRBV5-1	NA	TRBJ2-7	CASSLDALSGGSSYEQYF	TGCGCCAGCAGCTTGGACGCCCTAAGTGGGGGGAGCTCCTACGAGCAGTACTTC
TRBD1	TRBV11-2	few	TRBJ1-1	CASSFPGQGTEAFF	TGTGCCAGCAGCTTTCCGGGACAGGGGACTGAAGCTTTCTTT